This T cell receptor beta chain was profiled in a study of beta chain features in type 1 diabetes. cDNA synthesis used the whole RNA isolate, giving expressed TCRB sequences. This table comes from immunoSEQ multiplex PCR, and its TCRdb copy is limited to in-frame clones, with some not included. The sample lists hundreds of thousands of clones, about 10% occurring once. Blood was collected once per donor into heparin, averaging roughly 0.12 L. The source material was naive CD4+ T cells from blood. The clonotype was recovered from a woman between 18 and 29 years old in good health.

The CDR3 sequence is CASSLYSLGSNEQFF. DNA for the CDR3: TGTGCCAGCAGTTTATACAGCTTAGGGAGCAATGAGCAGTTCTTC. The chain joins TRBV28 to TRBJ2-1; a possible D gene is TRBD2 (5 bases). V was trimmed by 1 base and J by 6 bases, leaving 13 bases between them. The CDR3 has 15 residues. Per germline, CDR1 MDHEN and CDR2 SYDVKM.